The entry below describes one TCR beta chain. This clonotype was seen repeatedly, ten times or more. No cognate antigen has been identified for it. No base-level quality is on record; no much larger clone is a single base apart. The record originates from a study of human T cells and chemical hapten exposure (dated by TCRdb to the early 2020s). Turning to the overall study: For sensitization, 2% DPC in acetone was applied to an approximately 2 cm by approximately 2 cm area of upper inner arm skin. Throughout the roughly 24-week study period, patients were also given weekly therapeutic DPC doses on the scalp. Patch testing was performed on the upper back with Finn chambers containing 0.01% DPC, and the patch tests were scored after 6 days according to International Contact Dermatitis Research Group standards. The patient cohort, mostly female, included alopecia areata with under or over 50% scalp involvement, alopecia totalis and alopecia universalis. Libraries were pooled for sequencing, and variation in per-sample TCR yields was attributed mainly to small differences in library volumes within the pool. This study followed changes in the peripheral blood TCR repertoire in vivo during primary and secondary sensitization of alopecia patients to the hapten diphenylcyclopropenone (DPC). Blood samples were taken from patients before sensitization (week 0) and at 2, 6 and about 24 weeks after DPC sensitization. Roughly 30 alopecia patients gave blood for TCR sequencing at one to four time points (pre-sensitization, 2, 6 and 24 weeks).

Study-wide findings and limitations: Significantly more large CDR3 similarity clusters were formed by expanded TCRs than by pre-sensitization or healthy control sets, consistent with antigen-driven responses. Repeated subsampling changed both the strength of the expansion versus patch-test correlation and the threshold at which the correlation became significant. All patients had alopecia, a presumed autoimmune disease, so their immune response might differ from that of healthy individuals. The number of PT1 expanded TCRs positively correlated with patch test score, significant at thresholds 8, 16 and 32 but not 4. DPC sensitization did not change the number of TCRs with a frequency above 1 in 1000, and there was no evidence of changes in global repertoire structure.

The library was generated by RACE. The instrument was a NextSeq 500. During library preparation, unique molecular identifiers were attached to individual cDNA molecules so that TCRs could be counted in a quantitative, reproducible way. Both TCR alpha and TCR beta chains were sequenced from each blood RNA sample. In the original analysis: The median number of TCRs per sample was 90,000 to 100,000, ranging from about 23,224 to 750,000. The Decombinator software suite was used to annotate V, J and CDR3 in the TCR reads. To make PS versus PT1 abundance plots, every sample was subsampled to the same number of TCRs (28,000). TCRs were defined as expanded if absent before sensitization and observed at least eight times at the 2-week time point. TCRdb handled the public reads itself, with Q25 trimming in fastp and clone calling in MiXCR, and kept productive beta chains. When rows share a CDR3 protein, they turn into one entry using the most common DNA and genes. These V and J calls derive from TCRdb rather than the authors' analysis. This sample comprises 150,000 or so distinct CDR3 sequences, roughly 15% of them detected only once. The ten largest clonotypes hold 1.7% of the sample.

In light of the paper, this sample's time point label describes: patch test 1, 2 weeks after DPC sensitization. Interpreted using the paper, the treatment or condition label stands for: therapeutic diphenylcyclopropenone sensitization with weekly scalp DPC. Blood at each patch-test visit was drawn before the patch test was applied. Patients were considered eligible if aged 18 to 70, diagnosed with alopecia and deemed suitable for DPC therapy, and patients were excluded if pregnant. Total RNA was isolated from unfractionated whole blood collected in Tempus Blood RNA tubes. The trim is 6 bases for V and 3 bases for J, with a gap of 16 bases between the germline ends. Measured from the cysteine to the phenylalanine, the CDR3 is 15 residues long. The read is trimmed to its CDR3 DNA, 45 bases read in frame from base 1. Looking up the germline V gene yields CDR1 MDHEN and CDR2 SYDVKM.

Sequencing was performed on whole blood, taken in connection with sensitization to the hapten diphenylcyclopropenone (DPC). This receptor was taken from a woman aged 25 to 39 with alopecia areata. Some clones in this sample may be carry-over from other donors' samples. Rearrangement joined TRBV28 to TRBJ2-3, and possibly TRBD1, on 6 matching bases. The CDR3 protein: CASSSGTFSTDTQYF. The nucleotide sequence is TGTGCCAGCAGCTCCGGGACATTCTCTACAGATACGCAGTATTTT. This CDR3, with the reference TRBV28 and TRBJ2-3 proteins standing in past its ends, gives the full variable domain DVKVTQSSRYLVKRTGEKVFLECVQDMDHENMFWYRQDPGLGLRLIYFSYDVKMKEKGDIPEGYSVSREKKERFSLILESASTNQTSMYLCASSSGTFSTDTQYFGPGTRLTVL.